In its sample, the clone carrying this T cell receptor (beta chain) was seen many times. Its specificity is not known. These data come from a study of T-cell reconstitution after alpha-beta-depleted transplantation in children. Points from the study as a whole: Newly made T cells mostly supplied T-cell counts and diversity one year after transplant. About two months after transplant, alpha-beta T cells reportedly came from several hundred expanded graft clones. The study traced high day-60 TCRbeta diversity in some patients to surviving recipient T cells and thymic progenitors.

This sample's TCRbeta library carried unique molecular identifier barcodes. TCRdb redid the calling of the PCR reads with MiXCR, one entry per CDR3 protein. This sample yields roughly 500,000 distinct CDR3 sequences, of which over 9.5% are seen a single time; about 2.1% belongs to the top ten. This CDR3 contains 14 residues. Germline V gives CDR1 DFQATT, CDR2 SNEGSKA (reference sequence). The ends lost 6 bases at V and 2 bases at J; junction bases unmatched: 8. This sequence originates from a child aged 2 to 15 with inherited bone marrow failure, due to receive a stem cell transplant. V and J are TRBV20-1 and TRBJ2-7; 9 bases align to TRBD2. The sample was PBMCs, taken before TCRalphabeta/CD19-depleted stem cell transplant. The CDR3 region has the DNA TGCAGTGCCGCGGCGGGAGGGACCCCCTACGAGCAGTACTTC. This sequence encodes CSAAAGGTPYEQYF.